Presented here are 19 T cell receptor beta chains from one specimen sequenced in a study of identical twins (dated by TCRdb to the mid-2010s). Libraries were prepared through 5' RACE. The sequencing machine was an Illumina HiSeq 2000. TCRdb took the public reads, trimmed them with fastp at Q25, ran MiXCR for clone calling and kept in-frame beta chains. Records with the same CDR3 protein are collapsed into one entry carrying the most frequent genes and DNA. This sample comprises roughly 1.6 million distinct CDR3 sequences, around 33% of them detected only once. The ten largest account for 0.27% of the sample. Sequenced input: cord blood. These receptor sequences come from a newborn girl in good health.

V usage is TRBV9 and J usage is TRBJ1-4, with TRBD1 matching 7 bases. Per germline, CDR1 SGDLS and CDR2 YYNGEE. This CDR3 has 17 amino acids. V was pared by 1 base and J by 1 base, with 7 bases of the junction left unmatched. CDR3 sequence: CASSVSPRQGTNEKLFF. CDR3 bases: TGTGCCAGCAGCGTATCCCCCCGACAGGGAACTAATGAAAAACTGTTTTTT.

This clonotype has a handful of counts. The rearrangement joins TRBV3-1 to TRBJ2-1, with D perhaps TRBD1 or TRBD2 (6 bases each). The CDR3 has 14 amino acids. The ends were cut back, 3 bases at V and 4 bases at J, with 10 bases in the middle. Looked up from germline, CDR1 is LGHDT and CDR2 is YNNKEL (reference sequence). CDR3 amino acids: CASSQEGGYNEQFF. The CDR3 DNA sequence: TGTGCCAGCAGCCAGGAAGGGGGGTACAATGAGCAGTTCTTC.

The chain employs TRBV28 and TRBJ1-1; D is uncertain. The CDR3 extends over 12 amino acids. CDR1 is MDHEN, CDR2 SYDVKM, per germline. Trimming took 3 bases from V and 5 from J, leaving 7 bases between them. The CDR3 here is CASSFQHTEAFF. CDR3 nucleotides: TGTGCCAGCAGTTTTCAACATACTGAAGCTTTCTTT. Complete variable domain (other parts from reference TRBV28 and TRBJ1-1): DVKVTQSSRYLVKRTGEKVFLECVQDMDHENMFWYRQDPGLGLRLIYFSYDVKMKEKGDIPEGYSVSREKKERFSLILESASTNQTSMYLCASSFQHTEAFFGQGTRLTVV.

This clonotype was observed a few times. This sequence joins TRBV28 and TRBJ2-1; 9 nucleotides align to TRBD2. The CDR3 is 15 residues long. The V gene end was trimmed by 7 bases and the J gene end by 6 bases; junction bases not matched to a gene: 10. Germline CDR1 reads MDHEN; CDR2 reads SYDVKM. CDR3 sequence reads: CASIPLSGSFNEQFF. In DNA, the CDR3 is TGTGCCAGCATCCCACTTAGCGGGAGCTTCAATGAGCAGTTCTTC.

This clonotype was detected only a few times. The chain has TRBV6-5 and TRBJ2-2, with a weak D call TRBD2 (5 bases). Trimming took 2 bases from V and 1 from J, leaving 8 bases between them. The CDR3 is 15 residues long. The germline gives CDR1 MNHEY, CDR2 SVGAGI. CDR3 nucleotides: TGTGCCAGCAGTTACATCAGCGGGAACACCGGGGAGCTGTTTTTT. Amino acids: CASSYISGNTGELFF.

CDR3 loop: CSALHMNTEAFF. The CDR3 DNA follows: TGCAGTGCCCTTCACATGAACACTGAAGCTTTCTTT. The chain links TRBV20-1 to TRBJ1-1; no firm D call. V gave up 6 bases and J gave up 0 bases, with 8 bases separating them. Germline V gives CDR1 DFQATT, CDR2 SNEGSKA (reference sequence). The CDR3 contains 12 residues.

This chain uses TRBV12-3 or TRBV12-4 with TRBJ2-5; 8 nucleotides align to TRBD2. CDR3 length: 15 residues. Unmatched junction bases numbered 3, after V lost 1 base and J lost 2 bases. The CDR3 region is CASSLGAGVQETQYF. CDR3 nucleotides: TGTGCCAGCAGTTTAGGAGCGGGGGTGCAAGAGACCCAGTACTTC.

This clonotype has more than one count but fewer than ten. This chain joins TRBV2 and TRBJ2-7, with TRBD1 as a possible D gene (6 bases). The V end lost 0 bases, the J end lost 3 bases, and 21 bases lay between the germline ends. CDR1 is SNHLY and CDR2 is FYNNEI in the germline V gene. The length of the CDR3 is 18 residues. The CDR3 loop reads CASSEALFKDSDHYEQYF. In nucleotides, the CDR3 is TGTGCCAGCAGTGAAGCGCTCTTTAAGGACAGCGACCACTACGAGCAGTACTTC.

In its sample, this clonotype was seen a few times. V and J are TRBV6-2 or TRBV6-3 and TRBJ2-1; 7 bases map to TRBD2. Per germline, CDR1 MNHEY and CDR2 SVGEGT. The CDR3 covers 16 residues. The ends lost 8 bases at V and 6 bases at J; junction bases unmatched: 16. This chain's CDR3 is CASLEARLAGGNEQFF. The CDR3 coding sequence is TGTGCCAGCCTAGAGGCCCGACTAGCCGGGGGCAATGAGCAGTTCTTC.

This clonotype occurred a few times. This chain uses TRBV4-2 with TRBJ1-4, with 8 bases lining up with TRBD1. The CDR3 runs to 15 residues. The germline CDR1 and CDR2 sequences are LGHNA and YNFKEQ. With V trimmed by 3 bases and J by 3 bases, 3 bases remained unmatched. CDR3 in DNA: TGTGCCAGCAGCCAGACAGGGGAGGCTAATGAAAAACTGTTTTTT. This gives the protein CASSQTGEANEKLFF.

This clonotype was recorded once. A single base separates this from a much larger clone, so it may be a read error. The chain is built from TRBV29-1 and TRBJ1-2; 7 nucleotides match TRBD1. There are 15 residues in the CDR3. The germline CDR1 and CDR2 sequences are SQVTM and ANQGSEA. The CDR3 sequence is CSVLDRRGTNYGHTF. CDR3 sequence (DNA): TGCAGCGTGCTGGACAGGCGGGGGACTAACTATGGCCACACCTTC. Together with reference TRBV29-1 and TRBJ1-2, the CDR3 gives the full variable domain: SAVISQKPSRDICQRGTSLTIQCQVDSQVTMMFWYRQQPGQSLTLIATANQGSEATYESGFVIDKFPISRPNLTFSTLTVSNMSPEDSSIYLCSVLDRRGTNYGHTFGSGTRLTVV.

The chain is built from TRBV9 and TRBJ2-3, with D possibly matching TRBD2 (6 bases). This CDR3 spans 14 amino acids. V was shortened by 3 bases and J by 2 bases, with 10 bases between the two germline ends. Per germline, CDR1 SGDLS and CDR2 YYNGEE. The chain's CDR3 is CASSGASDTDTQYF. The CDR3 coding sequence is TGTGCCAGCAGCGGAGCTAGCGACACAGATACGCAGTATTTT.

The sample holds a few counts of this clonotype. The chain is built from TRBV24-1 and TRBJ1-4, with D possibly matching TRBD1 (5 bases). Germline V CDR1 and CDR2: KGHDR, SFDVKD. V gave up 4 bases and J gave up 8 bases, with 16 bases separating them. The CDR3 is 15 residues long. In DNA form, the CDR3 reads TGTGCCACCAGTGAACGGCTTCCGCGGGGGGAAAAACTGTTTTTT. This encodes CATSERLPRGEKLFF.

This clonotype came up a few times. The chain has TRBV24-1 and TRBJ2-7; D remains unclear. Germline CDR1 reads KGHDR; CDR2 reads SFDVKD. The CDR3 contains 15 residues. The V end was cut by 3 bases, the J end by 1 base, with 12 bases between. CDR3 coding DNA: TGTGCCACCAGTGATGGGCCCTTAACTTCCTACGAGCAGTACTTC. This translates into CATSDGPLTSYEQYF.

The chain combines TRBV29-1 with TRBJ1-1; TRBD1 agrees at 10 bases. The CDR3 covers 14 residues. The V gene's germline CDR1 is SQVTM and CDR2 ANQGSEA. Germline trimming cut 3 bases from V and 6 bases from J; bases unmatched to any gene: 7. This CDR3 is CSVDRTGGFPEAFF. DNA of the CDR3: TGCAGCGTTGACAGGACAGGGGGGTTCCCTGAAGCTTTCTTT.

V is TRBV5-1 and J is TRBJ1-1; 7 nucleotides match TRBD1. There are 16 residues in the CDR3. Trimming cost V 0 bases and J 4 bases; bases outside gene matches: 9. Germline V lookup: CDR1 SGHRS, CDR2 YFSETQ. This chain's CDR3 is CASSLVYRGESTEAFF. The CDR3 coding sequence is TGCGCCAGCAGCTTGGTTTACAGGGGAGAGAGCACTGAAGCTTTCTTT.

This clonotype was seen repeatedly, ten times or more. V and J are TRBV29-1 and TRBJ1-4, with 8 nucleotides matching TRBD1. Germline lookup yields CDR1 SQVTM and CDR2 ANQGSEA. There are 14 residues in the CDR3. V dropped 6 bases and J dropped 3; count of bases not matched to a gene: 6. As DNA, the CDR3 is TGCAGCGTGGTAAAACAGGGGGCTAATGAAAAACTGTTTTTT. Its protein product is CSVVKQGANEKLFF.

This clonotype was seen a handful of times. This chain joins TRBV25-1 and TRBJ1-2; D is uncertain. The germline CDR1 and CDR2 sequences are MGHDK and SYGVNS. The CDR3 runs to 13 residues. The V gene lost 1 base and the J gene lost 4 bases, with 7 bases spanning the gap. In nucleotides, the CDR3 is TGTGCCAGCAGTGAATGGCCGTTCTATGGCTACACCTTC. Translating gives CASSEWPFYGYTF.

V and J are TRBV10-3 and TRBJ2-3, with TRBD2 matching 12 bases. The germline gives CDR1 ENHRY, CDR2 SYGVKD. J gave up 2 bases and V 10 bases, and 7 bases lay outside the gene matches. There are 15 residues in the CDR3. The DNA of the CDR3 is TGTGCCACTACGGGACTAGCGGGTGCCACAGATACGCAGTATTTT. Translation gives CATTGLAGATDTQYF.